What follows is one T cell receptor beta chain and its context. This clone was seen just once. No antigen is known for it. Within one base of it there is no much larger clone, and no base qualities were kept. The CDR3 measures 17 amino acids from cysteine to phenylalanine. CDR3 DNA only is kept here, 51 bases in frame from base 1. Trimming removed 1 base from V and 0 bases from J; the gene matches leave 7 bases unexplained. Looking up the germline V gene (reference sequence) yields CDR1 SGHNT and CDR2 YYREEE. The source of the sample is a study of T cell responses to AZD1222 COVID-19 vaccine (dated by TCRdb to about 2021). Broadly, across the study: AZD1222 recipients whose second dose came at about 4 weeks and those whose second dose came at about 12 weeks were combined into one group, since spike-specific TCR depth and breadth did not differ between the two schedules. Trial participants were enrolled by age into 18-55, 56-69 and 70-plus year subgroups, with around 140, 26 and 57 TCR-sequenced participants respectively. TCR sequencing covered 233 trial participants: 207 given two doses of AZD1222 and some 25 given two doses of MenACWY control vaccine.

The CDR3 regions of human TCRbeta chains were analyzed by immunosequencing. The paper's data handling went like this. Repertoire TCRs were matched against a reference library of SARS-CoV-2-specific TCRs generated with the MIRA antigen-specificity platform. Breadth was defined as the fraction of unique TCRs that were SARS-CoV-2-associated. Depth was defined as the fraction of total T cells that were SARS-CoV-2-associated. Using the MIRA data, each spike-specific TCR was assigned both to the spike region to which the TCR was reactive and to a CD4 or CD8 class. Log10-transformed breadth and depth values were compared by one-way ANOVA with Sidak's multiple comparisons tests. What TCRdb holds here is the immuneACCESS table cut down to in-frame rearrangements. Part of the clones is not present; checked against another copy, under half of the missing clones reflect an unresolved V gene, and the others are unexplained. The DNA was the basis for D and trimming; V, J and clone size are from that table. This sample has 75,000 to 100,000 clones in its table, and more than 80% of those were observed once. Roughly 13% of the sample goes to the ten largest clones.

What the authors observed across the whole study: The whole spike protein was spanned by vaccine-associated CD4 TCRs, and dominant responses were seen in regions 160-218 and 743-854. Because no samples from the day 14 peak response were available, repertoires could be characterized only after the peak T cell response. After two AZD1222 doses, spike-specific TCR breadth and depth were significantly higher than at day 0 and than in MenACWY recipients. Only five or six AZD1222 recipients were SARS-CoV-2 seropositive at baseline, limiting conclusions about previously exposed vaccinees. Most participants were white British and females outnumbered males, and the authors suggested that clonal diversity may have been underestimated. In the small 56-69-year group, the increase in depth fell short of significance, most likely because of low power. Reportedly, almost half of the unique spike-specific TCRs recognized epitopes lying outside the regions that are mutated in the B.1.351 and B.1.1.7 variants.

The time point label corresponds to: baseline before first vaccination. Vaccinee samples were obtained from the UK trials COV001 and COV002, which included a single-blind randomized controlled phase 2/3 trial of AZD1222 (ChAdOx1 nCoV-19) in healthy adults. For TCRbeta chain sequencing, PBMC samples were collected from trial participants at day 0 and at day 28 after the second dose. The specimen was peripheral blood, collected on day 0 of AZD1222 vaccination. This chain joins TRBV5-4 to TRBJ1-1; 9 central bases correspond to TRBD1. This receptor was obtained from an adult in good health. This receptor has the CDR3 CASSLKGTGTLNTEAFF. The nucleotides are TGTGCCAGCAGCTTGAAGGGGACAGGGACCTTGAACACTGAAGCTTTCTTT. The variable domain in full, with residues beyond the CDR3 obtained from the reference TRBV5-4 and TRBJ1-1 genes, is ETGVTQSPTHLIKTRGQQVTLRCSSQSGHNTVSWYQQALGQGPQFIFQYYREEENGRGNFPPRFSGLQFPNYSSELNVNALELDDSALYLCASSLKGTGTLNTEAFFGQGTRLTVV.